The rows below give T cell receptor beta chains drawn from one sample of a study of Ad26.COV2.S vaccination and SARS-CoV-2 variants. TCRdb's copy holds only in-frame clones and misses some; the assay was immunoSEQ multiplex PCR. The table shows 300,000 to 400,000 clones, with approximately 81% occurring only once. The input for sequencing was peripheral blood, taken in a trial of Ad26.COV2.S vaccine versus placebo. The origin of the receptors is a person aged 18-60 years who received the Ad26.COV2.S COVID-19 vaccine or a placebo. CDR3s include the opening cysteine and the closing phenylalanine or tryptophan. Fields, in order: clone size, J gene, V gene, D gene, CDR3 protein, CDR3 DNA. A D gene is named only where the DNA matches it firmly. Clone sizes are given selectively: once, few, many, or a class where the clone is expanded.

size: NA
J: TRBJ2-1
V: TRBV19
D: TRBD2
CDR3: CASSIDPAVTSGGYNEQFF
DNA: TGTGCCAGTAGTATAGATCCGGCCGTAACTAGCGGGGGGTACAATGAGCAGTTCTTC

size: once
J: TRBJ1-6
V: TRBV6-5
D: NA
CDR3: CASGAQYNSPLHF
DNA: TGTGCCTCGGGGGCCCAGTATAATTCACCCCTCCACTTT

size: NA
J: TRBJ1-2
V: TRBV9
D: NA
CDR3: CASSAQQPSYGIGYTF
DNA: TGTGCCAGCAGCGCCCAACAGCCCTCTTACGGAATCGGCTACACCTTC

size: NA
J: TRBJ2-5
V: TRBV6-2/TRBV6-3
D: TRBD1
CDR3: CASSYEGQGQETQYF
DNA: TGTGCCAGCAGTTACGAGGGACAGGGGCAGGAGACCCAGTACTTC

size: NA
J: TRBJ2-3
V: TRBV6-4
D: NA
CDR3: CASSEGLLSTDTQYF
DNA: TGTGCCAGCAGTGAAGGACTTCTGAGCACAGATACGCAGTATTTT

size: NA
J: TRBJ1-1
V: TRBV2
D: NA
CDR3: CASSDLSSGAFF
DNA: TGTGCCAGCAGTGATCTTTCTTCTGGAGCTTTCTTT

size: many
J: TRBJ2-5
V: TRBV25-1
D: NA
CDR3: CASSELADETQYF
DNA: TGTGCCAGCAGTGAATTGGCTGACGAGACCCAGTACTTC

size: NA
J: TRBJ2-1
V: TRBV5-4
D: NA
CDR3: CASSLGGGLNEQFF
DNA: TGTGCCAGCAGCTTGGGGGGCGGTCTCAATGAGCAGTTCTTC

size: NA
J: TRBJ1-2
V: TRBV7-2
D: TRBD1
CDR3: CASSPDRANYGYTF
DNA: TGTGCCAGCAGCCCTGACAGGGCTAACTATGGCTACACCTTC

size: NA
J: TRBJ2-7
V: TRBV5-1
D: NA
CDR3: CASSSTSYSYEQYF
DNA: TGCGCCAGCAGCTCCACTAGTTACTCCTACGAGCAGTACTTC

size: NA
J: TRBJ2-7
V: TRBV27
D: TRBD1
CDR3: CASSLRGQGFYEQYF
DNA: TGTGCCAGCAGCCTCAGGGGGCAGGGGTTCTACGAGCAGTACTTC

size: NA
J: TRBJ1-1
V: TRBV7-2
D: NA
CDR3: CASSVETRLNTEAFF
DNA: TGTGCCAGCAGCGTCGAAACTCGGCTGAACACTGAAGCTTTCTTT

size: NA
J: TRBJ2-1
V: TRBV27
D: NA
CDR3: CASSWGLSGENQFF
DNA: TGTGCCAGCAGTTGGGGTCTTAGCGGTGAGAATCAGTTCTTC

size: NA
J: TRBJ2-1
V: TRBV5-1
D: TRBD2
CDR3: CASRGLLAGGSSYNEQFF
DNA: TGCGCCAGCAGGGGATTACTAGCGGGGGGGAGCTCCTACAATGAGCAGTTCTTC

size: NA
J: TRBJ2-1
V: TRBV29-1
D: TRBD2
CDR3: CSATKREGRNEQFF
DNA: TGCAGCGCCACTAAGCGGGAGGGCCGGAATGAGCAGTTCTTC

size: NA
J: TRBJ1-5
V: TRBV9
D: TRBD1
CDR3: CASSVTGGNQPQHF
DNA: TGTGCCAGCAGCGTGACAGGGGGGAATCAGCCCCAGCATTTT

size: NA
J: TRBJ2-7
V: TRBV5-6
D: NA
CDR3: CASSPEGSGWFEQYF
DNA: TGTGCCAGCAGCCCTGAGGGTTCCGGGTGGTTTGAGCAGTACTTC

size: NA
J: TRBJ2-5
V: TRBV2
D: NA
CDR3: CASEKETQYF
DNA: TGTGCCAGCGAGAAAGAGACCCAGTACTTC

size: NA
J: TRBJ1-5
V: TRBV9
D: NA
CDR3: CASSVATWGARGNQPQHF
DNA: TGTGCCAGCAGCGTAGCTACATGGGGGGCCCGGGGCAATCAGCCCCAGCATTTT

size: NA
J: TRBJ1-1
V: TRBV3-1/TRBV3-2
D: NA
CDR3: CASSQAGIGYTEAFF
DNA: TGTGCCAGCAGCCAAGCGGGGATTGGGTACACTGAAGCTTTCTTT

size: NA
J: TRBJ1-3
V: TRBV6-5
D: TRBD1
CDR3: CASTQGAGNTIYF
DNA: TGTGCCAGCACCCAGGGGGCGGGAAACACCATATATTTT

size: NA
J: TRBJ2-5
V: TRBV4-1
D: NA
CDR3: CASSQDKTSETQYF
DNA: TGCGCCAGCAGCCAAGATAAAACTTCAGAGACCCAGTACTTC

size: NA
J: TRBJ2-7
V: TRBV3-1/TRBV3-2
D: TRBD2
CDR3: CASSQGSGPSGCPHF
DNA: TGTGCCAGCAGCCAGGGGTCTGGTCCTAGCGGATGCCCGCACTTC

size: NA
J: TRBJ2-1
V: TRBV5-1
D: NA
CDR3: CASSRVEGPMNNEQFF
DNA: TGCGCCAGCAGCCGCGTCGAGGGGCCCATGAACAATGAGCAGTTCTTC

size: NA
J: TRBJ2-1
V: TRBV29-1
D: TRBD2
CDR3: CSLWGFGAGVHNEQFF
DNA: TGCAGCCTCTGGGGGTTTGGGGCGGGAGTACACAATGAGCAGTTCTTC

size: once
J: TRBJ2-5
V: TRBV2
D: TRBD2
CDR3: CASSGFLAGEGETQYF
DNA: TGTGCCAGCAGTGGTTTTTTAGCGGGAGAGGGAGAGACCCAGTACTTC

size: once
J: TRBJ2-5
V: TRBV3-1/TRBV3-2
D: NA
CDR3: CASSQEAGNQETQYF
DNA: TGTGCCAGCAGCCAAGAGGCAGGGAACCAAGAGACCCAGTACTTC

size: once
J: TRBJ2-1
V: TRBV9
D: TRBD2
CDR3: CASSVSGGAHEQFF
DNA: TGTGCCAGCAGCGTTAGCGGGGGGGCCCATGAGCAGTTCTTC

size: NA
J: TRBJ2-1
V: TRBV10-3
D: TRBD2
CDR3: CAISALAGTYNEQFF
DNA: TGTGCCATCAGTGCCCTAGCGGGGACCTACAATGAGCAGTTCTTC

size: NA
J: TRBJ2-5
V: TRBV24-1
D: NA
CDR3: CATSDLLQGETQYF
DNA: TGTGCCACCAGTGATTTGCTGCAGGGAGAGACCCAGTACTTC

size: NA
J: TRBJ1-2
V: TRBV7-9
D: TRBD1
CDR3: CASSWDSGYGYTF
DNA: TGTGCCAGCAGCTGGGACAGCGGTTATGGCTACACCTTC

size: NA
J: TRBJ2-3
V: TRBV18
D: NA
CDR3: CASSPIADTQYF
DNA: TGTGCCAGCTCACCAATCGCGGATACGCAGTATTTT

size: NA
J: TRBJ2-3
V: TRBV28
D: NA
CDR3: CASSFNSPDTQYF
DNA: TGTGCCAGCAGTTTCAACAGCCCCGATACGCAGTATTTT

size: NA
J: TRBJ2-7
V: TRBV4-3
D: TRBD2
CDR3: CASSQDGVAGGRSRSYEQYF
DNA: TGCGCCAGCAGCCAAGACGGAGTAGCGGGAGGGCGGTCGCGGTCCTACGAGCAGTACTTC

size: NA
J: TRBJ2-1
V: TRBV15
D: TRBD2
CDR3: CATAYSGTYNEQFF
DNA: TGTGCCACCGCGTATAGCGGGACCTACAATGAGCAGTTCTTC

size: NA
J: TRBJ2-3
V: TRBV5-1
D: TRBD2
CDR3: CASSTELQGSLAGTDTQYF
DNA: TGCGCCAGCAGCACAGAGCTTCAGGGTAGCCTAGCGGGCACAGATACGCAGTATTTT

size: NA
J: TRBJ1-2
V: TRBV29-1
D: NA
CDR3: CSVGGTGIRGYTF
DNA: TGCAGCGTTGGGGGAACAGGGATCCGTGGCTACACCTTC